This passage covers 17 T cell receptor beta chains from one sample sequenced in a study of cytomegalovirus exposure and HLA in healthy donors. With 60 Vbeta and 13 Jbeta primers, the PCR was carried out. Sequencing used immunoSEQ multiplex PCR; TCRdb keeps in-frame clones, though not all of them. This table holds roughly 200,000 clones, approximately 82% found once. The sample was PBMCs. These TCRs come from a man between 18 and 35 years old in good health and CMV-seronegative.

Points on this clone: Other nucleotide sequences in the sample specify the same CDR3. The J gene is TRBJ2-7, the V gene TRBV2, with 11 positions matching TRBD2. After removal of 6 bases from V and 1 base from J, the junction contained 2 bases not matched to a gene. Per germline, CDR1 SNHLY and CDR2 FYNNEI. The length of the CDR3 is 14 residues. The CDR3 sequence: CASRRLAGSYEQYF. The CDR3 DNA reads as TGTGCCAGCAGGCGACTAGCGGGATCCTACGAGCAGTACTTC. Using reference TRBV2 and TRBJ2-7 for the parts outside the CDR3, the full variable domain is EPEVTQTPSHQVTQMGQEVILRCVPISNHLYFYWYRQILGQKVEFLVSFYNNEISEKSEIFDDQFSVERPDGSNFTLKIRSTKLEDSAMYFCASRRLAGSYEQYFGPGTRLTVT.

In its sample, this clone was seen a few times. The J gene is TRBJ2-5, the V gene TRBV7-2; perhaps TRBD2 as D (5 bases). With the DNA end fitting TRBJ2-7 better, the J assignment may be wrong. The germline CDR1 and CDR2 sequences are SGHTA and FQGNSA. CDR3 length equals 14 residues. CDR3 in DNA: TGTGCCAGCAGCTTAGATGAGGGTGCCTACGAGCAGTACTTC. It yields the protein CASSLDEGAYEQYF.

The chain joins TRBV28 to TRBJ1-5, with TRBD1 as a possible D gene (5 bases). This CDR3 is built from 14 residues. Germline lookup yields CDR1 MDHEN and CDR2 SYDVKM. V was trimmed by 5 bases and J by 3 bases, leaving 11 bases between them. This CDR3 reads CASSGRGFNQPQHF. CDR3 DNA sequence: TGTGCCAGCAGTGGGAGGGGATTCAATCAGCCCCAGCATTTT.

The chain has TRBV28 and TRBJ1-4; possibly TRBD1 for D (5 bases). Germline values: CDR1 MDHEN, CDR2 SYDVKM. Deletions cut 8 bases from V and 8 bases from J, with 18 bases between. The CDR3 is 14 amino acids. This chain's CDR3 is CASGVAGRLEKLFF. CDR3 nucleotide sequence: TGTGCCAGCGGCGTGGCGGGGCGATTGGAAAAACTGTTTTTT.

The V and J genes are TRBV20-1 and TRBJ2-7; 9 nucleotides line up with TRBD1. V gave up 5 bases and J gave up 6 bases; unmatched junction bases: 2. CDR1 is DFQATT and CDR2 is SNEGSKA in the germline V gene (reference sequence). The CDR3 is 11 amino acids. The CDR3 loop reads CSAGQGPEQYF. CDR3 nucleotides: TGCAGTGCTGGACAGGGGCCCGAGCAGTACTTC.

The CDR3 DNA reads TGTGCCAGCAGTGAGGGGACTAGCGGGATCACCTACAATGAGCAGTTCTTC. This codes for CASSEGTSGITYNEQFF. The genes are TRBV6-1 and TRBJ2-1, with 13 bases aligning to TRBD2. The V segment lost 3 bases and the J segment 2 bases; nucleotides outside the gene matches: 4. The CDR3 contains 17 residues. The germline gives CDR1 MNHNS, CDR2 SASEGT.

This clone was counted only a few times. CDR3 sequence: CASRFNHGATNEKLFF. CDR3 sequence (DNA): TGTGCCAGTAGATTCAATCACGGTGCAACTAATGAAAAACTGTTTTTT. The chain links TRBV19 to TRBJ1-4, with unresolved D. Germline V gives CDR1 LNHDA, CDR2 SQIVND (reference sequence). V was shortened by 6 bases and J by 0 bases, with 14 bases between the two germline ends. CDR3 length: 16 amino acids.

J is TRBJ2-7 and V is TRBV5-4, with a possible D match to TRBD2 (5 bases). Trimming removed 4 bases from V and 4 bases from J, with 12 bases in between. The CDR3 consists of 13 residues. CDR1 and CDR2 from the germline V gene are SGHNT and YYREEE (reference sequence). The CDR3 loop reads CASSPMSGYEQYF. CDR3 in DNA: TGTGCCAGCAGCCCTATGTCGGGATACGAGCAGTACTTC.

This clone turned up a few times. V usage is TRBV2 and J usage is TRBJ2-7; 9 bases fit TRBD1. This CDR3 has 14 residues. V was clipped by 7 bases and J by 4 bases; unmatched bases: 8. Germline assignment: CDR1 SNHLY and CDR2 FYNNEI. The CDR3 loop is CASIWSGQGYEQYF. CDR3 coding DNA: TGTGCCAGCATTTGGTCGGGACAGGGATACGAGCAGTACTTC.

DNA of the CDR3: TGTGCCAGCAGCGTAGAATTGAGGGTCTTGTCGCCCCCCAATGGCTACACCTTC. It encodes CASSVELRVLSPPNGYTF. This chain links TRBV9 with TRBJ1-2; D is uncertain. CDR1 is SGDLS and CDR2 is YYNGEE in the germline V gene. The CDR3 loop spans 18 amino acids. V lost 0 bases to trimming and J lost 6 bases, with 24 bases between them. Based on the CDR3 plus reference TRBV9 and TRBJ1-2, the full variable domain is DSGVTQTPKHLITATGQRVTLRCSPRSGDLSVYWYQQSLDQGLQFLIQYYNGEERAKGNILERFSAQQFPDLHSELNLSSLELGDSALYFCASSVELRVLSPPNGYTFGSGTRLTVV.

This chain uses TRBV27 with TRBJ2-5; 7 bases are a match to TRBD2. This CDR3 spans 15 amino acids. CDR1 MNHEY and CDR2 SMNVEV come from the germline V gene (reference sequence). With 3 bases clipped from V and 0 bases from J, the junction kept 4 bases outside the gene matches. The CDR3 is CASSFGGGHQETQYF. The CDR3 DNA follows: TGTGCCAGCAGTTTTGGGGGGGGACACCAAGAGACCCAGTACTTC.

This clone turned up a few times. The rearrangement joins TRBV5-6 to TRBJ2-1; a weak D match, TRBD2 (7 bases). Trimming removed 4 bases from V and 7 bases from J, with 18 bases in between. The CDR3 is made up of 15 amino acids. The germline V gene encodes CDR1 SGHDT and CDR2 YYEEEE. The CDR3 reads CASSPVGGAKNEQFF. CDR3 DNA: TGTGCCAGCAGCCCCGTTGGGGGGGCCAAAAATGAGCAGTTCTTC.

In nucleotides, the CDR3 is TGTGCCAGCAGAAAGACTAGCGGGAGATTGGAGACCCAGTACTTC. This encodes CASRKTSGRLETQYF. The chain links TRBV27 to TRBJ2-5; 12 bases are a match to TRBD2. The germline gives CDR1 MNHEY, CDR2 SMNVEV (reference sequence). There are 15 residues in the CDR3. Germline trimming cut 6 bases from V and 5 bases from J; bases unmatched to any gene: 7.

The CDR3 loop is CASSVDLGGEQYF. Written as DNA, the CDR3 is TGTGCCAGCAGTGTTGACTTGGGAGGCGAGCAGTACTTC. The chain couples TRBV2 to TRBJ2-5, with D perhaps matching TRBD2 (6 bases). The DNA matches TRBJ2-7 better at its end, which makes the J call doubtful. The CDR3 length is 13 residues. The V gene's germline CDR1 is SNHLY and CDR2 FYNNEI.

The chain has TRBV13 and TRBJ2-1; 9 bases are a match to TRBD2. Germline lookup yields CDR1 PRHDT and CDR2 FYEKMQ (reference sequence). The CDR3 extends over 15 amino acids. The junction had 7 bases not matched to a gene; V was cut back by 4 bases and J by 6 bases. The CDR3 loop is CASSSYSGRSNEQFF. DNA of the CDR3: TGTGCCAGCAGCTCGTATAGCGGGAGAAGCAATGAGCAGTTCTTC.

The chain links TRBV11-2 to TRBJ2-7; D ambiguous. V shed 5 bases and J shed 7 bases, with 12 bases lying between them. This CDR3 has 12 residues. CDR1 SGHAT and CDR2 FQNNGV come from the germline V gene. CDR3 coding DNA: TGTGCCAGCAGCCCGCCTCTCGGGGAGCAGTACTTC. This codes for CASSPPLGEQYF. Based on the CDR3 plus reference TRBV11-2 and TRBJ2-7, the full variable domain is EAGVAQSPRYKIIEKRQSVAFWCNPISGHATLYWYQQILGQGPKLLIQFQNNGVVDDSQLPKDRFSAERLKGVDSTLKIQPAKLEDSAVYLCASSPPLGEQYFGPGTRLTVT.

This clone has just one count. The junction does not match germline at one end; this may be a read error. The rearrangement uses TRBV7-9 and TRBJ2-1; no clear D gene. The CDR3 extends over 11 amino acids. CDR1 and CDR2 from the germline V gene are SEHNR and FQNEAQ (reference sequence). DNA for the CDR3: TGTGCCAGCAGCTCCTCCAATGAGCAGTTCTTC. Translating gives CASSSSNEQFF.